This T cell receptor (beta chain) was profiled in a study of T-cell reconstitution after alpha-beta-depleted transplantation in children. A remark on this clonotype: Antigen unknown.

V shed 5 bases and J shed 6 bases, with 14 bases lying between them. The germline V gene has CDR1 SEHNR and CDR2 FQNEAQ (reference sequence). The CDR3 is 14 amino acids. Points from the study as a whole: At the one-year point after transplant, T-cell counts and TCRbeta diversity were found to come mostly from T cells that had been newly produced.

This sample's TCRbeta library carried unique molecular identifier barcodes. TCRdb ran MiXCR on the PCR reads and lists one entry per CDR3 protein. This sample has fewer than 250,000 distinct CDR3 sequences; approximately 19% occur once, and the top ten carry about two fifths. The source of this sequence is a male patient under 10 years old who had a stem cell transplant for acute lymphoblastic leukemia, so the T cells may come from the graft donor. The sample consisted of PBMCs, mostly from graft donor cells, taken 360 days after TCRalphabeta/CD19-depleted stem cell transplant. This chain joins TRBV7-9 and TRBJ2-1; no firm D call. The CDR3 DNA sequence: TGTGCCAGCAGCCCTAGGGCCCGACCCAATGAGCAGTTCTTC. Protein sequence: CASSPRARPNEQFF.